These 5 T cell receptor beta chains originate from one sample sequenced in a study of blood T cells in healthy people across ages. It was with a sample-barcoded 5' primer and a J-beta primer mix that a second PCR of about 7 to 12 cycles was run. From the 5' RACE reads, TCRdb called clonotypes with MiXCR, one entry per CDR3 protein. The repertoire holds about a million distinct CDR3 sequences, about 44% seen once, with around an eighth in the top ten. Sequencing used blood. The receptors come from a man aged 25 to 40 in good health.

The J gene is TRBJ1-2, the V gene TRBV5-1; D remains unclear. The length of the CDR3 is 12 residues. Trimming took 0 bases from V and 5 from J, leaving 5 bases between them. CDR1 and CDR2 (germline): SGHRS, YFSETQ. In DNA, the CDR3 is TGCGCCAGCAGCTTGGAAGCTTATGGCTACACCTTC. Its translation is CASSLEAYGYTF.

This chain connects TRBV6-6 to TRBJ2-5, with a tentative D call TRBD1 (5 bases). The V gene's germline CDR1 is MNHNY and CDR2 SVGAGI (reference sequence). This CDR3 has 12 residues. V was trimmed by 2 bases and J by 4 bases, leaving 5 bases between them. This CDR3 reads CASSYRGETQYF. Here the CDR3 DNA reads TGTGCCAGCAGTTACAGGGGAGAGACCCAGTACTTC.

CDR3 amino acids: CASSQGTLNTEAFF. The CDR3 nucleotides are TGTGCCAGCAGCCAAGGGACGTTGAACACTGAAGCTTTCTTT. The V gene is TRBV3-1, the J gene TRBJ1-1; D gene ambiguous. The CDR3 covers 14 residues. Germline V gene sequence: CDR1 LGHDT, CDR2 YNNKEL (reference sequence). Trimming took off 1 base at V and 0 bases at J, with 6 bases between the two ends.

This clonotype was found many times. The rearrangement uses TRBV18 and TRBJ2-7; D unclear. This CDR3 has 16 residues. V was shortened by 3 bases and J by 1 base, with 16 bases between the two germline ends. In germline, CDR1 is KGHSH, CDR2 LQKENI. The DNA of the CDR3 is TGTGCCAGCTCACCGGCAGGCAAAGGGCCATCCTACGAGCAGTACTTC. Residues: CASSPAGKGPSYEQYF.

The chain recombines TRBV15 with TRBJ2-1; D gene uncertain. Trimming removed 0 bases from V and 11 bases from J, with 8 bases in between. Looked up from germline, CDR1 is LNHNV and CDR2 is YYDKDF (reference sequence). CDR3 length: 12 residues. The CDR3 bases are TGTGCCACCAGCAGAGATCAGGCTAAGCAGTTCTTC. Its translation: CATSRDQAKQFF.